The present TCR beta chain was sequenced within a study of chemoradiotherapy in HPV16-positive cancers. Study information: Functional T-cell assays on a couple of HPV16-positive patients' cells defined candidate HPV-specific clones and common TCR motifs. Broader study findings: For HPV16-positive patients, expanding HPV-responsive T cells associated with longer recurrence-free survival.

The CDR3 totals 13 residues. V was trimmed by 7 bases and J by 0 bases, leaving 8 bases between them. CDR1 and CDR2 (germline): MNHNS, SASEGT. TCRdb keeps only in-frame clones here, not all; method: immunoSEQ multiplex PCR. The sample includes 65,000 to 80,000 clones, 88% of them seen just once. Comments on this clone: Its antigen is unknown.

Repertoires were sampled repeatedly during chemoradiotherapy. This clonotype was sampled from a human donor with HPV-associated anogenital cancer. J is TRBJ2-3 and V is TRBV6-1; D gene unclear. Sequenced here: blood, sampled from a patient who underwent chemoradiotherapy. The CDR3 nucleotides are TGTGCCAGCATGGCCGCGAGCACAGATACGCAGTATTTT. This translates into CASMAASTDTQYF.